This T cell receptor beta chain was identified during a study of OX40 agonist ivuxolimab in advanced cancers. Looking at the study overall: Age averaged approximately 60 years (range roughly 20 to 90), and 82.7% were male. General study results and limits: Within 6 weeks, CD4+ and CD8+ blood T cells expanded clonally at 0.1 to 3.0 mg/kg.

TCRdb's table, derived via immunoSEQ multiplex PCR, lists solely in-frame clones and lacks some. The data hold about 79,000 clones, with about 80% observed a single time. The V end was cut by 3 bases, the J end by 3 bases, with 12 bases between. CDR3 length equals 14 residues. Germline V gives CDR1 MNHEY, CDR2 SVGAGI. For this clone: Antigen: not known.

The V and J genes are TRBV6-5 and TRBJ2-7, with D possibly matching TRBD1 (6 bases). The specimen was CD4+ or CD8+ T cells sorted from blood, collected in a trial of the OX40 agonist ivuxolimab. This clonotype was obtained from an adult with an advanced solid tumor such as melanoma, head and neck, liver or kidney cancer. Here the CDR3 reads CASSYGSGDYEQYF. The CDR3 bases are TGTGCCAGCAGTTATGGCTCAGGGGACTACGAGCAGTACTTC.